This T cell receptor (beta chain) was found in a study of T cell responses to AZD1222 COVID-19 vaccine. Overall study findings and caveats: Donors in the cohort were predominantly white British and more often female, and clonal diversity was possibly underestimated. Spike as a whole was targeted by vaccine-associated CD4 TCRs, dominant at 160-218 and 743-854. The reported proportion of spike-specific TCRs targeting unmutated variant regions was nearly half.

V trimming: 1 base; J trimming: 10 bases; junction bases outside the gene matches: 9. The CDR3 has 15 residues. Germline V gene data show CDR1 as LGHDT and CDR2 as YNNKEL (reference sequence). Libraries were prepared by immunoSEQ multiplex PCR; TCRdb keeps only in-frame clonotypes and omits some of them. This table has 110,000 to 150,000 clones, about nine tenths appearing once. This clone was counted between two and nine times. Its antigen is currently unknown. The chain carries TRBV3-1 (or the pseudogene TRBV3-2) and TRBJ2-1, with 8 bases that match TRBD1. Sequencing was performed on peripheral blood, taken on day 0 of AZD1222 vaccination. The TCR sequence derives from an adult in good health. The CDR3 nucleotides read TGTGCCAGCAGCCAAGGGGTCGGGACAGGCCTCGAGCAGTTCTTC. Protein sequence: CASSQGVGTGLEQFF.